These 18 T cell receptor beta chains originate from one sample sequenced in a study of T cells in Graves' hyperthyroidism and ophthalmopathy. Regions amplified from RNA transcripts were the TCR beta CDR3 regions. During a first-round RT-PCR of the TCR CDR3, the HTBI primer set was used. Using its own MiXCR run on the multiplex PCR reads, TCRdb lists one record per CDR3 protein. The sample shows around 300,000 distinct CDR3 sequences, about an eighth of them seen only once. The sample was blood. These receptors were collected from a woman aged 30 to 39 with Graves' hyperthyroidism that later progressed to Graves' ophthalmopathy.

Ten or more counts support this clonotype. CDR3 coding DNA: TGTGCCAGCAGTCCCAGGACTAGCGGCTACAATGAGCAGTTCTTC. Protein: CASSPRTSGYNEQFF. This rearrangement joins TRBV2 to TRBJ2-1, with 10 bases lining up with TRBD2. The germline gives CDR1 SNHLY, CDR2 FYNNEI. This CDR3 is 15 amino acids long. V shed 5 bases and J 3 bases; nucleotides not matched to a gene: 4.

This clonotype has ten or more counts. V and J are TRBV24-1 and TRBJ2-5; 8 bases match TRBD1. After removal of 7 bases from V and 5 bases from J, the junction contained 8 bases not matched to a gene. Germline CDR1 and CDR2: KGHDR and SFDVKD. The CDR3 loop spans 14 amino acids. Here the CDR3 reads CATSQTGESETQYF. The CDR3 bases are TGTGCCACCAGCCAGACAGGGGAGTCGGAGACCCAGTACTTC.

This clonotype has at least ten counts. The chain employs TRBV5-1 and TRBJ2-7; D is perhaps TRBD1 or TRBD2 (6 bases each). The CDR3 is 15 residues long. Germline CDR1 is SGHRS and CDR2 is YFSETQ. V shed 5 bases and J shed 2 bases, with 17 bases lying between them. For the CDR3, the DNA is TGCGCCAGCAGTATGGGTGGGGGGCCAACCTACGAGCAGTACTTC. This encodes CASSMGGGPTYEQYF.

This clonotype was recorded many times. The chain has TRBV30 and TRBJ2-1; 8 bases map to TRBD2. With 1 base clipped from V and 8 bases from J, the junction kept 10 bases outside the gene matches. There are 15 residues in the CDR3. Germline assignment: CDR1 GTSNPN and CDR2 SVGIG (reference sequence). CDR3 DNA sequence: TGTGCCTGGAGTGAGGGTAAGCGGGAGTTCGATGAGCAGTTCTTC. Amino acid sequence: CAWSEGKREFDEQFF.

The sample holds a few counts of this clonotype. The rearrangement uses TRBV19 and TRBJ2-5; D may be TRBD1 (6 bases). V dropped 10 bases and J dropped 0 bases, with 12 bases sitting between them. Per germline, CDR1 LNHDA and CDR2 SQIVND (reference sequence). This CDR3 has 13 amino acids. CDR3 DNA: TGTGCCACCCGGCACAGGGACCAAGAGACCCAGTACTTC. This encodes CATRHRDQETQYF. Supplemented by reference TRBV19 and TRBJ2-5, the full variable domain reads DGGITQSPKYLFRKEGQNVTLSCEQNLNHDAMYWYRQDPGQGLRLIYYSQIVNDFQKGDIAEGYSVSREKKESFPLTVTSAQKNPTAFYLCATRHRDQETQYFGPGTRLLVL.

In its sample, this clonotype was seen a few times. This chain links TRBV6-5 with TRBJ2-3, with 8 bases lining up with TRBD2. The V gene end was trimmed by 0 bases and the J gene end by 1 base; junction bases not matched to a gene: 0. Germline CDR1 MNHEY, CDR2 SVGAGI. This CDR3 contains 15 residues. The CDR3 DNA sequence: TGTGCCAGCAGTTACTCGACTAGCGGCACAGATACGCAGTATTTT. Its translation is CASSYSTSGTDTQYF.

This clonotype came up a few times. The chain is built from TRBV6-5 and TRBJ1-2; D unresolved. The CDR3 consists of 13 residues. CDR1 and CDR2 (germline): MNHEY, SVGAGI. V was trimmed by 2 bases and J by 1 base, leaving 5 bases between them. DNA of the CDR3: TGTGCCAGCAGTTACACGGGTAACTATGGCTACACCTTC. Encoded protein: CASSYTGNYGYTF.

This clonotype came up many times. The chain uses TRBV24-1 and TRBJ2-5, with TRBD1 matching 8 bases. Trimming took 4 bases from V and 7 from J; bases not matched to a gene: 4. The CDR3 is made up of 13 amino acids. Looked up from germline, CDR1 is KGHDR and CDR2 is SFDVKD. CDR3 DNA sequence: TGTGCCACCAGTGAGGACAGGGCTCGGACCCAGTACTTC. It is translated as CATSEDRARTQYF.

This clonotype occurred many times. The CDR3 region is CAWSRAVWETQYF. The CDR3 DNA reads as TGTGCCTGGAGTAGGGCAGTGTGGGAGACCCAGTACTTC. The chain combines TRBV30 with TRBJ2-5, with D unresolved. Germline-derived CDR1 and CDR2 are GTSNPN and SVGIG (reference sequence). V gave up 2 bases and J gave up 5 bases, with 12 bases separating them. This CDR3 is built from 13 residues.

The V and J genes are TRBV11-2 and TRBJ2-7; D unresolved. Germline V CDR1 and CDR2: SGHAT, FQNNGV. The CDR3 contains 13 residues. Trimming removed 2 bases at V and 3 bases at J, with 8 bases between. DNA for the CDR3: TGTGCCAGCAGCTTATGGGCTGGCTACGAGCAGTACTTC. Amino acid sequence: CASSLWAGYEQYF.

In its sample, this clonotype was seen many times. The genes are TRBV11-2 and TRBJ2-1; TRBD2 is a possible D gene (6 bases). Germline-derived CDR1 and CDR2 are SGHAT and FQNNGV. This CDR3 has 15 amino acids. Trimming left V 1 base short and J 6 bases short, with 13 bases between. Here the CDR3 DNA reads TGTGCCAGCAGCTTAGCGGGTGTAGCGGCCAATGAGCAGTTCTTC. It codes for CASSLAGVAANEQFF.

This clonotype came up many times. This chain uses TRBV7-2 with TRBJ2-7, with D possibly being TRBD1 (6 bases). The CDR3 spans 13 residues. Trimming removed 5 bases from V and 6 bases from J, with 14 bases in between. From germline, CDR1 is SGHTA and CDR2 FQGNSA. As DNA, the CDR3 is TGTGCCAGCAGCCAACCGACAGGTAGCGAGCAGTACTTC. Its translation is CASSQPTGSEQYF.

The count of this clonotype is one. The chain has TRBV19 and TRBJ1-5; D is unresolved. The CDR3 is made up of 16 amino acids. The germline CDR1 and CDR2 sequences are LNHDA and SQIVND (reference sequence). The ends were cut back, 6 bases at V and 4 bases at J, with 19 bases in the middle. CDR3 protein: CASREGFVGLNQPQHF. The CDR3 coding sequence is TGTGCCAGTAGGGAGGGTTTCGTGGGCCTAAATCAGCCCCAGCATTTT.

This clonotype was detected ten times or more. This chain links TRBV27 with TRBJ1-5; 8 nucleotides align to TRBD1. Per the germline V gene, CDR1 is MNHEY and CDR2 is SMNVEV (reference sequence). V lost 6 bases and J lost 4; bases outside the gene matches: 5. CDR3 length equals 14 residues. The CDR3 DNA sequence: TGTGCCAGCAGCGACAGGGGAAGAAATCAGCCCCAGCATTTT. Its protein is CASSDRGRNQPQHF.

This clonotype was detected many times. The chain links TRBV11-3 to TRBJ2-1; 8 bases align to TRBD2. CDR1 is SGHNT, CDR2 YENEEA, per germline. The V gene end was trimmed by 1 base and the J gene end by 5 bases; junction bases not matched to a gene: 1. The CDR3 runs 14 residues. CDR3 sequence reads: CASSLAGGHNEQFF. The CDR3 DNA reads as TGTGCCAGCAGCTTAGCGGGAGGGCACAATGAGCAGTTCTTC.

This clonotype has ten or more counts. The gene calls are TRBV29-1 and TRBJ2-3; 11 nucleotides agree with TRBD2. The V gene end was trimmed by 3 bases and the J gene end by 5 bases; junction bases not matched to a gene: 4. The CDR3 runs 14 residues. CDR1 SQVTM and CDR2 ANQGSEA come from the germline V gene. Here the CDR3 DNA reads TGCAGCGTTGATGTTAGCGGGAGGGGAGATACGCAGTATTTT. Its protein is CSVDVSGRGDTQYF.

In this sample, this clonotype turned up many times. The chain is built from TRBV6-1 and TRBJ2-7; 7 bases are shared with TRBD1. The CDR3 is 17 residues long. The V segment lost 6 bases and the J segment 0 bases; nucleotides outside the gene matches: 14. Per the germline V gene, CDR1 is MNHNS and CDR2 is SASEGT. The CDR3 region has the DNA TGTGCCAGCAGAAGGCCCGGGACAGCGAGCCTCTCCTACGAGCAGTACTTC. Translation gives CASRRPGTASLSYEQYF.

This clonotype has at least ten counts. This chain uses TRBV20-1 with TRBJ2-7; the match to TRBD2 covers 13 bases. Germline loops: CDR1 DFQATT, CDR2 SNEGSKA (reference sequence). V lost 2 bases, J lost 6 bases, and 7 bases stayed unmatched. This CDR3 contains 15 residues. The CDR3 nucleotides are TGCAGTGCTAGATATCGGACTAGCGGGAGTGGCGAGCAGTACTTC. Amino acids: CSARYRTSGSGEQYF.